These 32 T cell receptor beta chains were sequenced from one sample in a study of OX40 agonist ivuxolimab in advanced cancers. The method behind the library was the immunoSEQ multiplex PCR assay. Here the immuneACCESS table is served through TCRdb, limited to in-frame sequences with V and J called. Missing clones are a known gap in these copies; in checked studies unresolved V genes cover under half, and the rest lacks a known reason. This sample holds roughly 23,000 clones; more than 75% were observed only once. The biggest ten clones account for more than 35% of the sample. Sequencing used CD4+ or CD8+ T cells sorted from blood, obtained in a trial of the OX40 agonist ivuxolimab. The source of these receptors is an adult with an advanced solid tumor such as melanoma, head and neck, liver or kidney cancer.

J is TRBJ2-7 and V is TRBV2; a possible D gene is TRBD1 (5 bases). CDR1 is SNHLY, CDR2 FYNNEI, per germline. The length of the CDR3 is 15 residues. Between the trimmed V and J ends, which lost 1 base and 3 bases, there was a span of 13 bases. CDR3 in amino acids: CASSEGAGQYYEQYF. The CDR3 DNA reads TGTGCCAGCAGTGAAGGGGCAGGGCAGTACTACGAGCAGTACTTC.

The V call is TRBV7-2, the J call TRBJ2-3; 9 bases are a match to TRBD2. The ends lost 1 base at V and 2 bases at J; junction bases unmatched: 7. The CDR3 contains 17 residues. The V gene's germline CDR1 is SGHTA and CDR2 FQGNSA. The CDR3 nucleotides are TGTGCCAGCAGCTTAGTGGCGGGGGGGCCCAACACAGATACGCAGTATTTT. This encodes CASSLVAGGPNTDTQYF.

V and J are TRBV7-8 and TRBJ1-2; D unresolved. The germline CDR1 and CDR2 sequences are SGHVS and FQNEAQ. Trimming stripped 4 bases from V and 5 bases from J, with 11 bases between. The CDR3 is made up of 13 amino acids. The CDR3 reads CASSWEGDYGYTF. As DNA, the CDR3 is TGTGCCAGCAGCTGGGAGGGTGATTATGGCTACACCTTC.

The chain recombines TRBV5-6 with TRBJ1-1; no firm D call. Per germline, CDR1 SGHDT and CDR2 YYEEEE. The CDR3 extends over 12 amino acids. V gave up 2 bases and J gave up 3 bases, with 5 bases separating them. For the CDR3, the DNA is TGTGCCAGCAGCTTAGGCGACACTGAAGCTTTCTTT. It encodes CASSLGDTEAFF.

The rearrangement joins TRBV19 to TRBJ1-6; perhaps TRBD1 as D (6 bases). The CDR3 has 15 residues. The V end was cut by 7 bases, the J end by 9 bases, with 19 bases between. Germline assignment: CDR1 LNHDA and CDR2 SQIVND (reference sequence). CDR3 loop: CASNQGPILGSPLHF. DNA for the CDR3: TGTGCCAGTAATCAGGGGCCTATACTTGGTTCACCCCTCCACTTT.

The rearrangement uses TRBV6-6 and TRBJ2-1; possibly TRBD1 for D (5 bases). V lost 5 bases, J lost 2 bases, and 10 bases lay in between. Germline CDR1 reads MNHNY; CDR2 reads SVGAGI (reference sequence). CDR3 length equals 14 residues. The chain's CDR3 is CASSNLDTYNEQFF. In nucleotides, the CDR3 is TGTGCCAGCAGTAACCTGGACACCTACAATGAGCAGTTCTTC.

The chain combines TRBV7-9 with TRBJ1-1, with D perhaps matching TRBD1 (6 bases). V was shortened by 3 bases and J by 0 bases, with 17 bases between the two germline ends. CDR1 and CDR2 (germline): SEHNR, FQNEAQ (reference sequence). The CDR3 length is 17 residues. The CDR3 spells CASSLGAWADVNTEAFF. The CDR3 nucleotides read TGTGCCAGCAGCTTGGGGGCGTGGGCGGACGTGAACACTGAAGCTTTCTTT. Together with reference TRBV7-9 and TRBJ1-1, the CDR3 gives the full variable domain: DTGVSQNPRHKITKRGQNVTFRCDPISEHNRLYWYRQTLGQGPEFLTYFQNEAQLEKSRLLSDRFSAERPKGSFSTLEIQRTEQGDSAMYLCASSLGAWADVNTEAFFGQGTRLTVV.

The chain links TRBV29-1 to TRBJ2-7; no definite D call. The CDR3 has 14 residues. Germline loops: CDR1 SQVTM, CDR2 ANQGSEA. V was cut by 7 bases and J by 0 bases, with 16 bases left in between. In DNA, the CDR3 is TGCAGCGCCACGCCAACACCCAGCTCCTACGAGCAGTACTTC. This codes for CSATPTPSSYEQYF.

This clone was observed a single time. The rearrangement links TRBV19 to TRBJ2-5; a weak D match, TRBD1 (6 bases). The V gene's germline CDR1 is LNHDA and CDR2 SQIVND (reference sequence). There are 13 residues in the CDR3. The germline V and J ends were trimmed by 5 bases and 3 bases, with 10 bases remaining between them. The CDR3 coding sequence is TGTGCCAGTAGTTTGGACAGCGAAGAGACCCAGTACTTC. It is translated as CASSLDSEETQYF.

This clone has only one observation. This chain connects TRBV9 to TRBJ2-5; D is perhaps TRBD1 (5 bases). V was clipped by 0 bases and J by 2 bases, with 8 bases between them. Germline values: CDR1 SGDLS, CDR2 YYNGEE. The CDR3 is made up of 14 amino acids. CDR3: CASSVGGSQETQYF. CDR3 in DNA: TGTGCCAGCAGCGTAGGGGGCAGTCAAGAGACCCAGTACTTC.

This clone was picked up one time. CDR3 sequence reads: CASSWIRQGNEQFF. CDR3 in DNA: TGTGCCAGCAGCTGGATCAGACAGGGCAATGAGCAGTTCTTC. The chain combines TRBV7-9 with TRBJ2-1; 7 bases line up with TRBD1. CDR1 is SEHNR and CDR2 is FQNEAQ in the germline V gene (reference sequence). This CDR3 has 14 residues. Trimming removed 4 bases from V and 6 bases from J; junction bases left unmatched: 6.

In this sample, this clone turned up a few times. The genes are TRBV5-4 and TRBJ2-7; D is possibly TRBD1 (6 bases). V shed 4 bases and J shed 1 base, with 9 bases lying between them. This CDR3 has 13 residues. The germline CDR1 and CDR2 sequences are SGHNT and YYREEE (reference sequence). The CDR3 here is CASSRDNSYEQYF. The CDR3 DNA sequence: TGTGCCAGCAGCCGGGACAATTCCTACGAGCAGTACTTC.

This sequence joins TRBV4-1 and TRBJ2-2; 7 bases map to TRBD1. CDR3 length: 16 amino acids. Germline V gene sequence: CDR1 MGHRA, CDR2 YSYEKL. Losses at the gene ends were 0 bases for V and 5 bases for J; bases not matched to a gene: 6. CDR3 sequence reads: CASSQEQGIRTGELFF. For the CDR3, the DNA is TGCGCCAGCAGCCAAGAACAGGGGATCAGAACCGGGGAGCTGTTTTTT.

The chain uses TRBV10-3 and TRBJ2-2, with 7 bases lining up with TRBD1. In germline, CDR1 is ENHRY, CDR2 SYGVKD. The CDR3 runs 18 residues. Trimming at V came to 3 bases and at J to 1 base, leaving 11 bases not matched to a gene. The CDR3 spells CAISDLTPGGGNTGELFF. The CDR3 DNA reads as TGTGCCATCAGTGACCTTACCCCAGGGGGTGGGAACACCGGGGAGCTGTTTTTT.

The V and J genes are TRBV9 and TRBJ2-5; D perhaps matches TRBD1 (6 bases). The J call may be in error: the DNA end matches TRBJ2-7 better. Germline-derived CDR1 and CDR2 are SGDLS and YYNGEE. CDR3 length equals 15 residues. This chain's CDR3 is CASSGEGQGSYEQYF. CDR3 DNA: TGTGCCAGCAGCGGTGAGGGACAAGGCTCCTACGAGCAGTACTTC.

This chain connects TRBV10-3 to TRBJ2-1, with TRBD2 identical over 10 bases. The germline V gene encodes CDR1 ENHRY and CDR2 SYGVKD. Losses at the gene ends were 3 bases for V and 10 bases for J; bases not matched to a gene: 15. The CDR3 sequence is 17 residues long. The CDR3 protein is CAISEGPSSGGAWEQFF. The CDR3 coding sequence is TGTGCCATCAGTGAAGGTCCGTCAAGCGGGGGGGCCTGGGAGCAGTTCTTC.

J is TRBJ1-5 and V is TRBV10-3; the match to TRBD1 covers 9 bases. This CDR3 contains 19 residues. Germline V lookup: CDR1 ENHRY, CDR2 SYGVKD. V was pared by 8 bases and J by 0 bases, with 17 bases of the junction left unmatched. The CDR3 here is CAISGGPGQGALSNQPQHF. The CDR3, as DNA: TGTGCCATCTCGGGGGGCCCGGGACAGGGTGCCCTTAGCAATCAGCCCCAGCATTTT.

In its sample, this clone was seen once. The chain is built from TRBV28 and TRBJ2-4, with a possible D match to TRBD1 (5 bases). There are 14 residues in the CDR3. CDR1 and CDR2 from the germline V gene are MDHEN and SYDVKM. V shed 2 bases and J shed 6 bases, with 11 bases lying between them. DNA of the CDR3: TGTGCCAGCAGTTTACCAGGCCAGGGAAACATTCAGTACTTC. This sequence encodes CASSLPGQGNIQYF. The full variable domain, with the rest looked up from reference TRBV28 and TRBJ2-4, is DVKVTQSSRYLVKRTGEKVFLECVQDMDHENMFWYRQDPGLGLRLIYFSYDVKMKEKGDIPEGYSVSREKKERFSLILESASTNQTSMYLCASSLPGQGNIQYFGAGTRLSVL.

About this clone itself: This sample also contains other DNA sequences that code for the same CDR3. This chain joins TRBV18 and TRBJ1-2; D unclear. CDR1 and CDR2 from the germline V gene are KGHSH and LQKENI. V was shortened by 3 bases and J by 2 bases, with 7 bases between the two germline ends. The CDR3 covers 13 residues. The CDR3 nucleotides are TGTGCCAGCTCACCGGGCAGAAACTATGGCTACACCTTC. Its protein product is CASSPGRNYGYTF.

The chain combines TRBV6-1 with TRBJ1-1, with D perhaps matching TRBD1 (6 bases). The V gene lost 6 bases and the J gene lost 5 bases, with 16 bases spanning the gap. The length of the CDR3 is 14 residues. Germline V gene data show CDR1 as MNHNS and CDR2 as SASEGT. DNA of the CDR3: TGTGCCAGCAGCCCCTGGTTAGGGGGAACTGAAGCTTTCTTT. Translated, it gives CASSPWLGGTEAFF.

The chain links TRBV4-2 to TRBJ2-5; 8 bases agree with TRBD2. CDR1 is LGHNA and CDR2 is YNFKEQ in the germline V gene. The CDR3 loop spans 15 amino acids. V trimming: 2 bases; J trimming: 5 bases; junction bases outside the gene matches: 7. CDR3 amino acids: CASSQLNSGEETQYF. The CDR3 region has the DNA TGTGCCAGCAGCCAACTTAATAGCGGGGAGGAGACCCAGTACTTC.

The chain recombines TRBV27 with TRBJ2-1; maybe TRBD2 (5 bases). The CDR3 has 19 amino acids. Trimming pared 2 bases from V and 3 bases from J, leaving 23 bases between. From germline, CDR1 is MNHEY and CDR2 SMNVEV (reference sequence). CDR3 residues: CASSLNPRTPAGGYNEQFF. The DNA for the CDR3 is TGTGCCAGCAGTTTAAATCCGCGGACTCCGGCGGGTGGCTACAATGAGCAGTTCTTC.

The chain uses TRBV5-1 and TRBJ2-1, with TRBD1 matching 7 bases. Trimming removed 0 bases from V and 0 bases from J; junction bases left unmatched: 9. CDR1 is SGHRS, CDR2 YFSETQ, per germline. The CDR3 consists of 18 residues. Written as DNA, the CDR3 is TGCGCCAGCAGCTTGGGAGGGGGCCCTATTGACTCCTACAATGAGCAGTTCTTC. The encoded protein is CASSLGGGPIDSYNEQFF.

The V gene is TRBV27, the J gene TRBJ2-5, with a possible D match to TRBD1 (5 bases). From germline, CDR1 is MNHEY and CDR2 SMNVEV (reference sequence). V was shortened by 5 bases and J by 0 bases, with 7 bases between the two germline ends. This CDR3 region has 13 residues. As DNA, the CDR3 is TGTGCCAGCAGTCAACAGGACCAAGAGACCCAGTACTTC. Protein product: CASSQQDQETQYF.

The chain combines TRBV6-6 with TRBJ2-7; a possible D gene is TRBD1 (5 bases). V was clipped by 6 bases and J by 5 bases, with 14 bases between them. The germline CDR1 and CDR2 sequences are MNHNY and SVGAGI (reference sequence). The CDR3 runs 13 residues. CDR3 amino acids: CASRGEGAHEQYF. The CDR3 DNA reads TGTGCCAGCAGGGGTGAAGGGGCCCACGAGCAGTACTTC.

The rearrangement links TRBV5-1 to TRBJ2-1, with D uncertain. Per the germline V gene, CDR1 is SGHRS and CDR2 is YFSETQ. Between the trimmed V and J ends, which lost 1 base and 2 bases, there was a span of 10 bases. The CDR3 contains 15 residues. Here the CDR3 DNA reads TGCGCCAGCAGCTTGTCAGCGCTAACCTACAATGAGCAGTTCTTC. This translates into CASSLSALTYNEQFF.

This clone has just one count. The chain is built from TRBV4-1 and TRBJ1-5; D perhaps matches TRBD1 (6 bases). Between the trimmed V and J ends, which lost 7 bases and 0 bases, there was a span of 16 bases. The CDR3 length is 16 residues. Germline-derived CDR1 and CDR2 are MGHRA and YSYEKL. The CDR3 loop reads CASKAGHELSNQPQHF. DNA for the CDR3: TGCGCCAGCAAAGCGGGACACGAACTTAGCAATCAGCCCCAGCATTTT.

The chain carries TRBV2 and TRBJ2-1, with 8 bases identical to TRBD2. The length of the CDR3 is 16 residues. Germline-derived CDR1 and CDR2 are SNHLY and FYNNEI. The trim removed 3 bases at V and 8 bases at J, leaving 12 bases unmatched. As DNA, the CDR3 is TGTGCCAGCAGTGACCCACGGGGGGGCAGCTTGGATGAGCAGTTCTTC. Its translation: CASSDPRGGSLDEQFF.

This clone was picked up one time. CDR3 region: CATRQGALPGNSPLHF. In DNA form, the CDR3 reads TGTGCCACGCGACAGGGGGCCCTTCCGGGTAATTCACCCCTCCACTTT. The chain links TRBV15 to TRBJ1-6; 10 bases agree with TRBD1. V shed 9 bases, J shed 6 bases, and the junction held 11 bases outside the gene matches. The CDR3 is made up of 16 amino acids. The V gene's germline CDR1 is LNHNV and CDR2 YYDKDF (reference sequence).

The chain combines TRBV27 with TRBJ2-2, with a tentative D call TRBD2 (5 bases). The length of the CDR3 is 13 residues. Per the germline V gene, CDR1 is MNHEY and CDR2 is SMNVEV (reference sequence). CDR3 nucleotides: TGTGCTTCCCAAACGGGGTCGGGCGGGGAGCTGTTTTTT. Its protein is CASQTGSGGELFF.

As to this clone: Other DNA sequences in this specimen translate into the identical CDR3. The chain uses TRBV7-9 and TRBJ1-5, with D uncertain. Germline V lookup: CDR1 SEHNR, CDR2 FQNEAQ (reference sequence). The CDR3 totals 14 residues. V gave up 5 bases and J gave up 1 base, with 9 bases separating them. The DNA for the CDR3 is TGTGCCAGCAGCCCCGGAGTCAGCAATCAGCCCCAGCATTTT. This gives the protein CASSPGVSNQPQHF.

This clone was seen only a few times. J is TRBJ2-7 and V is TRBV6-1; D gene uncertain. The germline V gene encodes CDR1 MNHNS and CDR2 SASEGT. The V and J ends lost 2 bases and 3 bases respectively, with 11 bases between them. CDR3 length equals 14 residues. Here the CDR3 reads CASSETVRLYEQYF. The CDR3 region has the DNA TGTGCCAGCAGTGAAACAGTTAGGCTCTACGAGCAGTACTTC.